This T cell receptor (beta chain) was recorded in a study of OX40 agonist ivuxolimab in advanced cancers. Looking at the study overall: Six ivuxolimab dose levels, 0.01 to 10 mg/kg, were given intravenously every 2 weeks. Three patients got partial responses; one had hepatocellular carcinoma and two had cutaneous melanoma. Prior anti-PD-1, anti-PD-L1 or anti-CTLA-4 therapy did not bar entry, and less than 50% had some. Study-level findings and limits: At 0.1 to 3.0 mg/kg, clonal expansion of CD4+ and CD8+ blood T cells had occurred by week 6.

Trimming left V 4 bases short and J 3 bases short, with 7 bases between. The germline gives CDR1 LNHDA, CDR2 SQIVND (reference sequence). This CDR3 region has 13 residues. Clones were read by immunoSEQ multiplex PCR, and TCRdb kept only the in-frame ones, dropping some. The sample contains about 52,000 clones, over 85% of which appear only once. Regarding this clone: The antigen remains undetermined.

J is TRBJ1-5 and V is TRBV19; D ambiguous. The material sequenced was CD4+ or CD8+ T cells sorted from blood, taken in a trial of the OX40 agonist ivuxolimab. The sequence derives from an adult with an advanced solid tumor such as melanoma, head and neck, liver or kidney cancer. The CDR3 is CASSRGFNQPQHF. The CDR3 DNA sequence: TGTGCCAGTAGTAGGGGTTTCAATCAGCCCCAGCATTTT.